Following are 5 T cell receptor beta chains from one sample sequenced in a study of blood T cell repertoires in COVID-19. TCRdb's table, derived via immunoSEQ multiplex PCR, lists solely in-frame clones and lacks some. Found here are under 250,000 clones, 80% of them singletons; the top ten hold approximately 4.6%. The material sequenced was PBMCs or T cells enriched from blood (not recorded which). The receptors come from a man aged 25 to 45 with acute COVID-19.

This clone was observed a few times. CDR3 amino acids: CASSSYSGGSNQPQHF. The CDR3 DNA follows: TGTGCCAGCAGTTCCTACAGTGGCGGGAGCAATCAGCCCCAGCATTTT. V gene TRBV6-2 or TRBV6-3 combines with J gene TRBJ1-5; D unresolved. In germline, CDR1 is MNHEY, CDR2 SVGEGT. Trimming left V 4 bases short and J 1 base short, with 14 bases between. This CDR3 has 16 amino acids.

The chain is built from TRBV9 and TRBJ2-3; 10 bases line up with TRBD2. The CDR3 covers 17 residues. V trimming: 0 bases; J trimming: 5 bases; junction bases outside the gene matches: 9. Germline values: CDR1 SGDLS, CDR2 YYNGEE. The CDR3 protein is CASSVGGSGGAKDTQYF. CDR3 sequence (DNA): TGTGCCAGCAGCGTAGGAGGGAGCGGGGGGGCAAAAGATACGCAGTATTTT.

CDR3 bases: TGTGCCAGCTCCCCTGACGGGTCCAGAGAAAAACTGTTTTTT. Translation gives CASSPDGSREKLFF. The chain is built from TRBV18 and TRBJ1-4; no clear D. From germline, CDR1 is KGHSH and CDR2 LQKENI. Trimming cost V 6 bases and J 8 bases, with 16 bases left between them. The CDR3 length is 14 residues.

This chain uses TRBV5-5 with TRBJ1-3, with D possibly matching TRBD1 (5 bases). CDR1 is SGHKS, CDR2 YYEKEE, per germline (reference sequence). Trimming stripped 0 bases from V and 0 bases from J, with 13 bases between. CDR3 length: 17 residues. CDR3 loop: CASSLVPDSFSGNTIYF. The DNA for the CDR3 is TGTGCCAGCAGCTTGGTCCCTGACAGTTTCTCTGGAAACACCATATATTTT.

Concerning this clone: Other DNA sequences in this specimen translate into the identical CDR3. V is TRBV5-1 and J is TRBJ2-5, with 8 bases lining up with TRBD1. Germline CDR1 SGHRS, CDR2 YFSETQ. There are 14 residues in the CDR3. The trim removed 4 bases at V and 4 bases at J, leaving 6 bases unmatched. The CDR3 region is CASSADRVRETQYF. The DNA for the CDR3 is TGCGCCAGCAGCGCGGACAGGGTTAGAGAGACCCAGTACTTC.